The clone carrying this T cell receptor beta chain was observed at least ten times. Its antigen is undetermined. The time point denotes: patch test 2, 6 weeks after DPC sensitization. The treatment is: therapeutic diphenylcyclopropenone sensitization with weekly scalp DPC. The sample belongs to a study of human T cells and chemical hapten exposure. On the study more broadly: 2% DPC applied to an approximately 2 cm by approximately 2 cm arm area sensitized donors.

This CDR3 comprises 17 residues. Germline V gives CDR1 SGHTA, CDR2 FQGNSA. With V trimmed by 1 base and J by 2 bases, 10 bases remained unmatched. TCRdb reprocessed the RACE reads with MiXCR, giving one entry per CDR3 protein. Of about 380,000 distinct CDR3 sequences in the sample, about 6% were seen once. Regarding the study as a whole: Relative to control repertoires, expanded TCRs gave rise to significantly more large CDR3 similarity clusters. Following DPC sensitization, TCRs present above 1 in 1000 frequency showed no change.

The sequence was obtained from a woman between 18 and 29 years old with alopecia areata. Some clones in this sample may be carry-over from other donors' samples. This chain links TRBV7-2 with TRBJ2-7; the match to TRBD1 covers 8 bases. The source material was whole blood, sampled in connection with sensitization to the hapten diphenylcyclopropenone (DPC). The DNA of the CDR3 is TGTGCCAGCAGCTTAGTAGGCGGGACAGGTTTCGCCTACGAGCAGTACTTC. Its translation: CASSLVGGTGFAYEQYF. Full variable domain (remainder filled in from reference TRBV7-2 and TRBJ2-7): GAGVSQSPSNKVTEKGKDVELRCDPISGHTALYWYRQSLGQGLEFLIYFQGNSAPDKSGLPSDRFSAERTGGSVSTLTIQRTQQEDSAVYLCASSLVGGTGFAYEQYFGPGTRLTVT.